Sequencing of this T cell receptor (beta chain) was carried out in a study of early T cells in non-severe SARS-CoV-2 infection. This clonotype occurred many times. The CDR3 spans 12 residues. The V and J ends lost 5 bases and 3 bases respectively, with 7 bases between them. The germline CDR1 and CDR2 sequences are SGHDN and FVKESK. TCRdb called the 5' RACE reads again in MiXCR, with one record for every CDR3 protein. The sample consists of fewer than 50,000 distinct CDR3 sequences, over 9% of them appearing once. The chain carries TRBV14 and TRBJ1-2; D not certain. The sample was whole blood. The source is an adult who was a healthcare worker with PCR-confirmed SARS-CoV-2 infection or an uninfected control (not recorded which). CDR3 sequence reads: CASSGDHYGYTF. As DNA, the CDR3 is TGTGCCAGCAGCGGGGATCACTATGGCTACACCTTC. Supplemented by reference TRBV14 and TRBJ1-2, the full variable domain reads EAGVTQFPSHSVIEKGQTVTLRCDPISGHDNLYWYRRVMGKEIKFLLHFVKESKQDESGMPNNRFLAERTGGTYSTLKVQPAELEDSGVYFCASSGDHYGYTFGSGTRLTVV.